The rows below give T cell receptor beta chains drawn from one sample of a study of blood T cell repertoires in COVID-19. Method: immunoSEQ multiplex PCR; TCRdb's copy keeps in-frame clones and lacks some. The sample carries 150,000 or so clones, roughly three quarters recorded once. The sample comprised peripheral blood. These receptors were collected from a woman aged 70 to 79 with acute or convalescent COVID-19. Both conserved end residues are part of each CDR3. D genes are given only for firm matches. Not every row has a clone size; where given, it reads once, few, many or a size class.

clone size: .; V gene: TRBV9; J gene: TRBJ1-1; D gene: TRBD1; CDR3 DNA: TGTGCCAGCAGCAATAGGACAGGGAGCATGAACACTGAAGCTTTCTTT; CDR3 protein: CASSNRTGSMNTEAFF
clone size: .; V gene: TRBV6-6; J gene: TRBJ2-7; D gene: .; CDR3 DNA: TGTGCCAGCAGTTCCAGGGGTAGCGAGCAGTACTTC; CDR3 protein: CASSSRGSEQYF
clone size: .; V gene: TRBV7-7; J gene: TRBJ2-7; D gene: .; CDR3 DNA: TGTGCTAGCAGCTTAACGGGAGAAAACGAGCAGTACTTC; CDR3 protein: CASSLTGENEQYF
clone size: .; V gene: TRBV28; J gene: TRBJ2-3; D gene: .; CDR3 DNA: TGTGCCAGCAGTTTTGGCACGCGGGTAGAGACAGATACGCAGTATTTT; CDR3 protein: CASSFGTRVETDTQYF
clone size: .; V gene: TRBV5-1; J gene: TRBJ2-7; D gene: TRBD2; CDR3 DNA: TGCGCCAGCAGCTTGGGGGCTAGCGGGAGGGCCACCTACGAGCAGTACTTC; CDR3 protein: CASSLGASGRATYEQYF
clone size: few; V gene: TRBV27; J gene: TRBJ1-5; D gene: .; CDR3 DNA: TGTGCCAGCAGTTTTGGGGGGGCAGCCCATCAGCCCCAGCATTTT; CDR3 protein: CASSFGGAAHQPQHF
clone size: .; V gene: TRBV28; J gene: TRBJ1-2; D gene: TRBD1; CDR3 DNA: TGTGCCAGCAGTACCGGGACAGGAAACTATGGCTACACCTTC; CDR3 protein: CASSTGTGNYGYTF
clone size: .; V gene: TRBV7-3; J gene: TRBJ2-5; D gene: TRBD1; CDR3 DNA: TGTGCCAGCAGCCCCGGGACAGGGGAAGGGACCCAGTACTTC; CDR3 protein: CASSPGTGEGTQYF
clone size: .; V gene: TRBV7-8; J gene: TRBJ2-3; D gene: TRBD1; CDR3 DNA: TGTGCCAGCAGCTTAGTTGACAGGGGCACAGATACGCAGTATTTT; CDR3 protein: CASSLVDRGTDTQYF
clone size: medium-sized; V gene: TRBV7-9; J gene: TRBJ1-2; D gene: TRBD1; CDR3 DNA: TGTGCCAGCAGCTTAGCCAGGGGGGGCTACACCTTC; CDR3 protein: CASSLARGGYTF
clone size: many; V gene: TRBV25-1; J gene: TRBJ1-5; D gene: .; CDR3 DNA: TGTGCCAGCAGTGATACGGTTGATCAGCCCCAGCATTTT; CDR3 protein: CASSDTVDQPQHF
clone size: .; V gene: TRBV9; J gene: TRBJ2-2; D gene: .; CDR3 DNA: TGTGCCAGCAGCGTAGAAGCATCAGGCACCGGGGAGCTGTTTTTT; CDR3 protein: CASSVEASGTGELFF
clone size: .; V gene: TRBV3-1/TRBV3-2; J gene: TRBJ1-1; D gene: TRBD1; CDR3 DNA: TGTGCCAGCAGCCCGGGACAGGGGACCGTCACTGAAGCTTTCTTT; CDR3 protein: CASSPGQGTVTEAFF
clone size: .; V gene: TRBV11-2; J gene: TRBJ2-7; D gene: .; CDR3 DNA: TGTGCCAGCAGCTTAGATAGGGGCGGAGGGACCCCCTACGAGCAGTACTTC; CDR3 protein: CASSLDRGGGTPYEQYF
clone size: few; V gene: TRBV18; J gene: TRBJ1-2; D gene: .; CDR3 DNA: TGTGCCAGCAGAAGTGAGGGGGACGGGAGGCTCTATGGCTACACCTTC; CDR3 protein: CASRSEGDGRLYGYTF
clone size: .; V gene: TRBV5-1; J gene: TRBJ1-6; D gene: TRBD1; CDR3 DNA: TGCGCCAGCAGCACAGGGACAGGGGTATCACCCCTCCACTTT; CDR3 protein: CASSTGTGVSPLHF
clone size: few; V gene: TRBV21-1; J gene: TRBJ1-2; D gene: .; CDR3 DNA: TGTGCCAACCCTCCCGGGTCAGGGGTTAACTATGGCTACACCTTC; CDR3 protein: CANPPGSGVNYGYTF
clone size: .; V gene: TRBV5-1; J gene: TRBJ2-2; D gene: TRBD2; CDR3 DNA: TGCGCCAGCACCAACCAAGGACTAGCGGGCAACACCGGGGAGCTGTTTTTT; CDR3 protein: CASTNQGLAGNTGELFF
clone size: few; V gene: TRBV6-5; J gene: TRBJ1-3; D gene: TRBD1; CDR3 DNA: TGTGCCAGCAGTTCGCAGACAGGGGGCTCTGGAAACACCATATATTTT; CDR3 protein: CASSSQTGGSGNTIYF
clone size: .; V gene: TRBV24-1; J gene: TRBJ2-1; D gene: TRBD1; CDR3 DNA: TGTGCCACCAGTGATAACTCCGGGACAGGGGGCCGTAATGAGCAGTTCTTC; CDR3 protein: CATSDNSGTGGRNEQFF
clone size: .; V gene: TRBV24-1; J gene: TRBJ2-3; D gene: .; CDR3 DNA: TGTGCCACCAGTGCTCGGCAGGGCGTTAGGGATACGCAGTATTTT; CDR3 protein: CATSARQGVRDTQYF
clone size: .; V gene: TRBV5-1; J gene: TRBJ1-2; D gene: .; CDR3 DNA: TGCGCCAGCAGCTTTACGACAGCTACTAACTATGGCTACACCTTC; CDR3 protein: CASSFTTATNYGYTF
clone size: .; V gene: TRBV7-9; J gene: TRBJ1-2; D gene: .; CDR3 DNA: TGTGCCAGCAGCTTAGCGACAGGACTCTATGGCTACACCTTC; CDR3 protein: CASSLATGLYGYTF
clone size: once; V gene: TRBV14; J gene: TRBJ1-2; D gene: .; CDR3 DNA: TGTGCCAGCAGCCAAGTGCGGGGAGCTGGCTACACCTTC; CDR3 protein: CASSQVRGAGYTF
clone size: .; V gene: TRBV9; J gene: TRBJ2-1; D gene: .; CDR3 DNA: TGTGCCAGCAGCACCGAAACTAGTTATGAGCAGTTCTTC; CDR3 protein: CASSTETSYEQFF
clone size: .; V gene: TRBV19; J gene: TRBJ1-2; D gene: .; CDR3 DNA: TGTGCCAGTAGTATATGGAGGAACTATGGCTACACCTTC; CDR3 protein: CASSIWRNYGYTF
clone size: .; V gene: TRBV10-2; J gene: TRBJ1-6; D gene: .; CDR3 DNA: TGCGCCAGCAAAACCGGGACACACAATTCACCCCTCCACTTT; CDR3 protein: CASKTGTHNSPLHF
clone size: .; V gene: TRBV25-1; J gene: TRBJ2-2; D gene: TRBD2; CDR3 DNA: TGTGCCAGCAGTCCTAGGGGGACTAGCGTACTGGGCACCGGGGAGCTGTTTTTT; CDR3 protein: CASSPRGTSVLGTGELFF
clone size: few; V gene: TRBV5-5; J gene: TRBJ2-5; D gene: .; CDR3 DNA: TGTGCCAGCAGTCCACATGACACCCAAGAGACCCAGTACTTC; CDR3 protein: CASSPHDTQETQYF
clone size: few; V gene: TRBV4-1; J gene: TRBJ2-3; D gene: TRBD1; CDR3 DNA: TGCGCCAGCAGCCCTGGGACAGTTACGAATACGCAGTATTTT; CDR3 protein: CASSPGTVTNTQYF
clone size: .; V gene: TRBV20-1; J gene: TRBJ2-2; D gene: .; CDR3 DNA: TGCAGTGCTAGTCCCTGGGAGGCGGGACTGAACACCGGGGAGCTGTTTTTT; CDR3 protein: CSASPWEAGLNTGELFF
clone size: .; V gene: TRBV10-3; J gene: TRBJ2-3; D gene: .; CDR3 DNA: TGTGCCATCCGGGCTAGCGACGCAGATACGCAGTATTTT; CDR3 protein: CAIRASDADTQYF
clone size: .; V gene: TRBV4-1; J gene: TRBJ2-3; D gene: .; CDR3 DNA: TGCGCCAGCAGCACGATTCCAGGATCAGATACGCAGTATTTT; CDR3 protein: CASSTIPGSDTQYF
clone size: .; V gene: TRBV11-2; J gene: TRBJ2-7; D gene: TRBD1; CDR3 DNA: TGTGCCAGCAGCTTAGTGACAGGGCCCACGGGCGAGCAGTACTTC; CDR3 protein: CASSLVTGPTGEQYF
clone size: .; V gene: TRBV7-9; J gene: TRBJ1-2; D gene: .; CDR3 DNA: TGTGCCAGCAGCTTAGGGGGCGGTGGCTACACCTTC; CDR3 protein: CASSLGGGGYTF
clone size: .; V gene: TRBV7-2; J gene: TRBJ1-2; D gene: .; CDR3 DNA: TGTGCCAGCAGTTATACAGGAAACTATGGCTACACCTTC; CDR3 protein: CASSYTGNYGYTF
clone size: few; V gene: TRBV7-2; J gene: TRBJ1-1; D gene: TRBD1; CDR3 DNA: TGTGCCAGCAGCTTAGTCCCAGGGGGCGGATACACTGAAGCTTTCTTT; CDR3 protein: CASSLVPGGGYTEAFF
clone size: .; V gene: TRBV2; J gene: TRBJ1-1; D gene: TRBD1; CDR3 DNA: TGTGCCAGCAGAGGACAGGGGAGGGGTGAAGCTTTCTTT; CDR3 protein: CASRGQGRGEAFF
clone size: few; V gene: TRBV10-3; J gene: TRBJ2-4; D gene: .; CDR3 DNA: TGTGCCATCAGTGAGACTGGAGGGATGGCCAAAAACATTCAGTACTTC; CDR3 protein: CAISETGGMAKNIQYF
clone size: .; V gene: TRBV27; J gene: TRBJ1-3; D gene: TRBD1; CDR3 DNA: TGTGCCAGCAGCGCACAGGGGGCAGCTGGAAACACCATATATTTT; CDR3 protein: CASSAQGAAGNTIYF
clone size: few; V gene: TRBV7-2; J gene: TRBJ2-5; D gene: TRBD1; CDR3 DNA: TGTGCCAGCAGCTTAGCTTTCTCCGGAAAAGGACAGGGCCTTAGGGAGACCCAGTACTTC; CDR3 protein: CASSLAFSGKGQGLRETQYF
clone size: .; V gene: TRBV10-2; J gene: TRBJ1-1; D gene: .; CDR3 DNA: TGCGCCGTCCTGGCAGGGTTGAACACTGAAGCTTTCTTT; CDR3 protein: CAVLAGLNTEAFF
clone size: .; V gene: TRBV5-1; J gene: TRBJ2-4; D gene: TRBD2; CDR3 DNA: TGCGCCAGCAGCTTGGTAGTTAGCGGGGGGGCGGAGAACATTCAGTACTTC; CDR3 protein: CASSLVVSGGAENIQYF
clone size: few; V gene: TRBV29-1; J gene: TRBJ2-7; D gene: .; CDR3 DNA: TGCAGCGTTGGAGAAGGGGTCTCCTACGAGCAGTACTTC; CDR3 protein: CSVGEGVSYEQYF
clone size: few; V gene: TRBV5-4; J gene: TRBJ2-7; D gene: TRBD2; CDR3 DNA: TGTGCCAGCAGTAGCGGGTCATCCGAGCAGTACTTC; CDR3 protein: CASSSGSSEQYF
clone size: .; V gene: TRBV28; J gene: TRBJ1-1; D gene: TRBD1; CDR3 DNA: TGTGCCACCGGGACAGGCCTCACTGAAGCTTTCTTT; CDR3 protein: CATGTGLTEAFF
clone size: .; V gene: TRBV7-6; J gene: TRBJ1-3; D gene: .; CDR3 DNA: TGTGCCAGCAGCCAGACTAACGTTGGAAACACCATATATTTT; CDR3 protein: CASSQTNVGNTIYF
clone size: .; V gene: TRBV5-1; J gene: TRBJ2-7; D gene: TRBD1; CDR3 DNA: TGCGCCAGCAGCCGGGGACAGGGGATATACGAGCAGTACTTC; CDR3 protein: CASSRGQGIYEQYF
clone size: .; V gene: TRBV7-3; J gene: TRBJ2-5; D gene: .; CDR3 DNA: TGTGCCAGCAGCTTAGGCATTCGAGAGACCCAGTACTTC; CDR3 protein: CASSLGIRETQYF
clone size: .; V gene: TRBV5-1; J gene: TRBJ1-2; D gene: TRBD1; CDR3 DNA: TGCGCCAGCAGCTTGGAGGGACAGAAATATGGCTACACCTTC; CDR3 protein: CASSLEGQKYGYTF
clone size: .; V gene: TRBV27; J gene: TRBJ1-6; D gene: .; CDR3 DNA: TGTGCCAGGACGGAGGTGAATAATTCACCCCTCCACTTT; CDR3 protein: CARTEVNNSPLHF
clone size: .; V gene: TRBV19; J gene: TRBJ2-1; D gene: TRBD2; CDR3 DNA: TGTGCCAGTAGCCCAGCCTCGGGACTAGCGGACAATGAGCAGTTCTTC; CDR3 protein: CASSPASGLADNEQFF
clone size: .; V gene: TRBV9; J gene: TRBJ2-1; D gene: TRBD2; CDR3 DNA: TGTGCCAGCAGCGTAGACGGGAGGGCCTTGAGTAGAGAGATCAATGAGCAGTTCTTC; CDR3 protein: CASSVDGRALSREINEQFF